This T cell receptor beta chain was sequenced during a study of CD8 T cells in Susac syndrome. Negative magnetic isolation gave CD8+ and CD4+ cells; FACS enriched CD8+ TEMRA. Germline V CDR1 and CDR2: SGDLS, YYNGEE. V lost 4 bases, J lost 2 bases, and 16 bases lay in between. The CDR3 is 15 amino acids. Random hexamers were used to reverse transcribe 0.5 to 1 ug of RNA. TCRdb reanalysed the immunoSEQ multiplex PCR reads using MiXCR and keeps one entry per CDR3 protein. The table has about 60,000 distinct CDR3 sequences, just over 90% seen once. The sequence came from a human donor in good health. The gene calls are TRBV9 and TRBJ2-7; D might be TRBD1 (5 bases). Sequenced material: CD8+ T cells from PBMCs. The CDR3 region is CASSLGEKGTYEQYF. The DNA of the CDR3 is TGTGCCAGCAGCTTAGGGGAAAAGGGGACCTACGAGCAGTACTTC.